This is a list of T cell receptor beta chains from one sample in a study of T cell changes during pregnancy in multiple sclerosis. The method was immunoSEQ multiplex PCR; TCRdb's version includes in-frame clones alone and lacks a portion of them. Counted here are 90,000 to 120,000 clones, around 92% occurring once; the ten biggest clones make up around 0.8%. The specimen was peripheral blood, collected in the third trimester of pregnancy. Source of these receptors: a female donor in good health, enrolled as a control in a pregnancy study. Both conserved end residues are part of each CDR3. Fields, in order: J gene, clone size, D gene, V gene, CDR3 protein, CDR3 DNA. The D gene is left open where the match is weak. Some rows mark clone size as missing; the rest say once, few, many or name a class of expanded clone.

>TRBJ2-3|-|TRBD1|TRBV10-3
CAINDRGITDTQYF
TGTGCCATCAACGACAGGGGGATCACAGATACGCAGTATTTT
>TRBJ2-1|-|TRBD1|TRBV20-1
CSASQQGFEFF
TGCAGTGCTAGTCAACAGGGGTTTGAGTTCTTC
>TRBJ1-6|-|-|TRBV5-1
CASSPQGRGSPLHF
TGCGCCAGCAGCCCACAGGGCAGGGGTTCACCCCTCCACTTT
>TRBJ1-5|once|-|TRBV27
CASSSGNQPQHF
TGTGCCAGCAGTTCGGGCAATCAGCCCCAGCATTTT
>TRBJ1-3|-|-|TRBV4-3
CASSQVAEAGNTIYF
TGCGCCAGCAGCCAAGTGGCGGAAGCTGGAAACACCATATATTTT
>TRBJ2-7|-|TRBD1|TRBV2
CASSDGDRGPGEQYF
TGTGCCAGCAGTGACGGGGACAGGGGGCCCGGCGAGCAGTACTTC
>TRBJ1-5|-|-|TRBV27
CASSSPPSTVGRYQPQHF
TGTGCCAGCAGTTCCCCGCCTTCGACAGTGGGTAGGTATCAGCCCCAGCATTTT
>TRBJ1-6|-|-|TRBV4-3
CASSQVWAPNSPLHF
TGCGCCAGCAGCCAAGTCTGGGCCCCTAATTCACCCCTCCACTTT
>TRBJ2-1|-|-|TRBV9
CASSPAGTGAPNEQFF
TGTGCCAGCAGCCCCGCCGGGACTGGAGCCCCCAATGAGCAGTTCTTC
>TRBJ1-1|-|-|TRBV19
CASSIPEAGNTEAFF
TGTGCCAGTAGTATTCCCGAAGCAGGGAACACTGAAGCTTTCTTT
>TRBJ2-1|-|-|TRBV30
CAWTRQVRDEQFF
TGTGCCTGGACTAGACAGGTTCGCGATGAGCAGTTCTTC
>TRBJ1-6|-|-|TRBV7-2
CASSLEWPPLHF
TGTGCCAGCAGCCTCGAATGGCCACCCCTCCACTTT
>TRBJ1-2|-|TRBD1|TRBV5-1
CASSSESGQGARGYTF
TGCGCCAGCAGCTCTGAGTCGGGACAGGGGGCGCGGGGCTACACCTTC
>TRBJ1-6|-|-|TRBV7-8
CASTRSGSNSPLHF
TGTGCCAGCACCAGGTCGGGAAGTAATTCACCCCTCCACTTT
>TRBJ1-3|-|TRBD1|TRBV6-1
CASIQTGTGNTIYF
TGTGCCAGCATCCAGACAGGGACTGGAAACACCATATATTTT
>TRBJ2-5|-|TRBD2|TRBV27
CASSLASGGETQYF
TGTGCCAGCAGTTTAGCTAGCGGGGGGGAGACCCAGTACTTC
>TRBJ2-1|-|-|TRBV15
CATSVAVRINEQFF
TGTGCCACCAGCGTGGCGGTGCGGATCAATGAGCAGTTCTTC
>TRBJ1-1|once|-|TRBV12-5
CASGLGTRTEAFF
TGTGCTAGTGGTTTGGGGACAAGGACTGAAGCTTTCTTT
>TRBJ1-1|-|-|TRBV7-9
CASSQTSSGWAFF
TGTGCCAGCAGCCAGACCTCCTCGGGGTGGGCTTTCTTT
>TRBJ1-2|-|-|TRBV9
CASSVEDGLIRADGYTF
TGTGCCAGCAGCGTAGAGGATGGACTAATAAGAGCCGATGGCTACACCTTC
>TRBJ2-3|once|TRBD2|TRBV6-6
CASSYLGGGRTDTQYF
TGTGCCAGCAGTTACCTCGGCGGGGGGAGGACAGATACGCAGTATTTT
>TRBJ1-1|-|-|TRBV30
CAWSVGGTSTEAFF
TGTGCCTGGAGTGTAGGTGGGACAAGCACTGAAGCTTTCTTT
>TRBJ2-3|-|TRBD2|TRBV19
CASSIVGSGGTDTQYF
TGTGCCAGTAGTATAGTAGGTAGCGGGGGGACAGATACGCAGTATTTT
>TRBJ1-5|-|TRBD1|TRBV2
CASNDRGWNQPQHF
TGTGCCAGCAACGACAGGGGGTGGAATCAGCCCCAGCATTTT
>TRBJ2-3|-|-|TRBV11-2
CASSLAGFTDTQYF
TGTGCCAGCAGCTTAGCTGGCTTCACAGATACGCAGTATTTT
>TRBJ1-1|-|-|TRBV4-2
CASSQVVALNTEAFF
TGTGCCAGCAGCCAAGTCGTGGCATTGAACACTGAAGCTTTCTTT
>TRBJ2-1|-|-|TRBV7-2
CASRLTGSSSYNEQFF
TGTGCCAGCAGATTAACAGGTTCGAGCTCCTACAATGAGCAGTTCTTC
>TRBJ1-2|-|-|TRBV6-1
CATTQTAYGYTF
TGTGCCACCACCCAGACAGCCTATGGCTACACCTTC
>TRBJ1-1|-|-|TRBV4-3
CASSQEFRGGEAFF
TGCGCCAGCAGCCAAGAATTCAGGGGAGGGGAAGCTTTCTTT
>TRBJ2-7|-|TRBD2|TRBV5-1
CASSLRSSGGEQYF
TGCGCCAGCAGCTTGAGGTCTAGCGGGGGCGAGCAGTACTTC
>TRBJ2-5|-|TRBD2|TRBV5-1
CASRAASGPQETQYF
TGCGCCAGCAGGGCGGCTAGCGGCCCACAAGAGACCCAGTACTTC
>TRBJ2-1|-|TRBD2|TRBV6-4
CASSGTRGGTEQFF
TGTGCCAGCAGTGGTACGCGGGGGGGCACTGAGCAGTTCTTC
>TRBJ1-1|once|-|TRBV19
CASNEWEGNTEAFF
TGTGCCAGTAACGAATGGGAGGGGAACACTGAAGCTTTCTTT
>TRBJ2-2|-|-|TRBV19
CASRGDAGYTGELFF
TGTGCCAGTAGGGGGGACGCGGGGTACACCGGGGAGCTGTTTTTT
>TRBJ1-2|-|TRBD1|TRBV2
CARTTGVSYGYTF
TGTGCCAGAACCACAGGGGTCTCCTATGGCTACACCTTC
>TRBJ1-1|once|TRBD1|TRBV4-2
CASSVPGQGRTEAFF
TGTGCCAGCAGCGTCCCGGGACAGGGGAGAACTGAAGCTTTCTTT
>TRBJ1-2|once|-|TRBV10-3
CAISESDRDGYTF
TGTGCCATCAGTGAGTCGGACAGAGATGGCTACACCTTC
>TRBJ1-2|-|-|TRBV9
CASSIQTDGYTF
TGTGCCAGCAGCATCCAGACAGATGGCTACACCTTC
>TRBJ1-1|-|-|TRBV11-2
CASSLVWGGRAEAFF
TGTGCCAGCAGCTTAGTATGGGGGGGGCGGGCTGAAGCTTTCTTT
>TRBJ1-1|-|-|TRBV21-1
CASCPARVFAEAFF
TGTGCCAGCTGCCCCGCCAGGGTATTTGCTGAAGCTTTCTTT
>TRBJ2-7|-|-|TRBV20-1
CSATLSYEQYF
TGCAGTGCTACTCTCTCCTACGAGCAGTACTTC
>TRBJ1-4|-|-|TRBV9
CASSVVAEANEKLFF
TGTGCCAGCAGCGTAGTGGCAGAAGCTAATGAAAAACTGTTTTTT
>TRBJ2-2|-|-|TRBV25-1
CASRGGGNTGELFF
TGTGCCAGCAGGGGGGGAGGGAACACCGGGGAGCTGTTTTTT
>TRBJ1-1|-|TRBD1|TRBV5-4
CASSLQGIEAFF
TGTGCCAGCAGCTTACAGGGGATTGAAGCTTTCTTT
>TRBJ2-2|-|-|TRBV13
CASTLRAGGSSGELFF
TGTGCCAGCACTCTACGGGCAGGAGGTAGTTCCGGGGAGCTGTTTTTT
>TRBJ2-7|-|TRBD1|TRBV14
CASSPGQGVISYEQYF
TGTGCCAGCAGCCCAGGACAGGGGGTGATTTCCTACGAGCAGTACTTC
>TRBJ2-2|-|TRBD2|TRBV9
CASSIDGGTNTGELFF
TGTGCCAGCAGCATCGACGGGGGGACGAACACCGGGGAGCTGTTTTTT
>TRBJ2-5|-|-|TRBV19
CASSIRNSGQETQYF
TGTGCCAGTAGTATTCGCAACAGTGGGCAAGAGACCCAGTACTTC
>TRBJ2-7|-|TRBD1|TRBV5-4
CASSRGQSYEQYF
TGTGCCAGCAGCCGGGGACAGTCCTACGAGCAGTACTTC
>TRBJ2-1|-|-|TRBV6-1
CASSESPGSYNEQFF
TGTGCCAGCAGTGAATCTCCGGGATCCTACAATGAGCAGTTCTTC
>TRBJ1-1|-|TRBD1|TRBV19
CASRDPGGATEAFF
TGTGCCAGTAGGGACCCAGGGGGTGCCACTGAAGCTTTCTTT
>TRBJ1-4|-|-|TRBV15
CATSRDRGPATNEKLFF
TGTGCCACCAGCAGAGATCGAGGTCCGGCAACTAATGAAAAACTGTTTTTT
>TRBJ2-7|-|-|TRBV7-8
CASSTFPGSTYEQYF
TGTGCCAGCAGCACCTTCCCCGGGTCAACCTACGAGCAGTACTTC
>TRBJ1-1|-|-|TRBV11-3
CASSLVVGAGTEAFF
TGTGCCAGCAGCTTAGTAGTCGGGGCGGGGACTGAAGCTTTCTTT
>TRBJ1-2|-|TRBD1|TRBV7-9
CASSLGLTGENGYTF
TGTGCCAGCAGCCTAGGGCTTACAGGGGAAAATGGCTACACCTTC
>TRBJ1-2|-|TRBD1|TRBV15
CATSRGGTDKGYTF
TGTGCCACCAGCAGAGGCGGGACAGATAAAGGCTACACCTTC
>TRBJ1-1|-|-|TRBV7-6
CASSLGASENTEAFF
TGTGCCAGCAGCTTAGGGGCCTCAGAGAACACTGAAGCTTTCTTT
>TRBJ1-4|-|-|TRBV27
CATGEFLGEKLFF
TGTGCCACCGGAGAGTTTTTAGGTGAAAAACTGTTTTTT
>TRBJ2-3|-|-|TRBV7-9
CAGWSGAGDTQYF
TGTGCCGGGTGGAGTGGGGCCGGAGATACGCAGTATTTT
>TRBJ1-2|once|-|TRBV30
CAWSPNYGYTF
TGTGCCTGGAGCCCGAACTATGGCTACACCTTC